Listed below are T cell receptor beta chains from one sample, sequenced in a study of blood T cells in healthy people across ages. TCRdb redid the calling of the 5' RACE reads with MiXCR, one entry per CDR3 protein. The sample records about 1.8 million distinct CDR3 sequences, about 49% being singletons. The sample consisted of blood. All receptors come from a woman between 40 and 55 years old in good health. Both conserved end residues are part of each CDR3. The order of the fields is clone size, V gene, J gene, D gene, CDR3 DNA, CDR3 protein. The D gene is left open where the match is weak. The listing skips clone size in some rows; elsewhere it reads once, few, many or a size class.

clone_size: few; v_call: TRBV6-2/TRBV6-3; j_call: TRBJ2-1; d_call: -; cdr3_nt: TGTGCCAGCAAGGAATCGGGGGGCCCGAGCGGGATTGAGCAGTTCTTC; cdr3_aa: CASKESGGPSGIEQFF
clone_size: once; v_call: TRBV6-5; j_call: TRBJ2-1; d_call: TRBD1; cdr3_nt: TGTGCCAGCAGCCGACAGGGGCTGTACCAAGAGACCCAGTTCTTC; cdr3_aa: CASSRQGLYQETQFF
clone_size: -; v_call: TRBV18; j_call: TRBJ2-1; d_call: TRBD1; cdr3_nt: TGTGCCAGCTCACCCTTTTCCGGGACAGGGGCCTTTTCCTACAATGAGCAGTTCTTC; cdr3_aa: CASSPFSGTGAFSYNEQFF
clone_size: -; v_call: TRBV3-1; j_call: TRBJ1-5; d_call: -; cdr3_nt: TGTGCCAGCAGCCAAGTCGTAGGAGATGATCAGCCCCAGCATTTT; cdr3_aa: CASSQVVGDDQPQHF
clone_size: -; v_call: TRBV7-9; j_call: TRBJ2-1; d_call: -; cdr3_nt: TGTGCCAGCAGCCTGAAGGGGGGTGACTTCTACAATGAGCAGTTCTTC; cdr3_aa: CASSLKGGDFYNEQFF
clone_size: -; v_call: TRBV7-8; j_call: TRBJ2-6; d_call: -; cdr3_nt: TGTGCCAGCAGCTTTATCGTCGGACACCTGTCTGGGGCCAACGTCCTGACTTTC; cdr3_aa: CASSFIVGHLSGANVLTF
clone_size: few; v_call: TRBV7-9; j_call: TRBJ2-5; d_call: -; cdr3_nt: TGTGCCAGCAGCTTCTCGACAGGAGGAGAGACCCAGTACTTC; cdr3_aa: CASSFSTGGETQYF
clone_size: few; v_call: TRBV24-1; j_call: TRBJ2-5; d_call: -; cdr3_nt: TGTGCCACGGCTCGTGCTAGTGGGGGTCAAGAGACCCAGTACTTC; cdr3_aa: CATARASGGQETQYF
clone_size: few; v_call: TRBV4-3; j_call: TRBJ2-3; d_call: -; cdr3_nt: TGCGCCAGCAGCCAAGTTGTCGGTCCCACAGATACGCAGTATTTT; cdr3_aa: CASSQVVGPTDTQYF
clone_size: -; v_call: TRBV20-1; j_call: TRBJ2-1; d_call: TRBD2; cdr3_nt: TGCAGTGCTTTCCCACCTTCCGGGACTAGTTCTAATGAGCAGTTCTTC; cdr3_aa: CSAFPPSGTSSNEQFF
clone_size: -; v_call: TRBV7-2; j_call: TRBJ2-5; d_call: -; cdr3_nt: TGTGCCAGCAGCCGCGGGGGCTGGAAGACCGGGGGGTACAATGAGCAGTACTTC; cdr3_aa: CASSRGGWKTGGYNEQYF